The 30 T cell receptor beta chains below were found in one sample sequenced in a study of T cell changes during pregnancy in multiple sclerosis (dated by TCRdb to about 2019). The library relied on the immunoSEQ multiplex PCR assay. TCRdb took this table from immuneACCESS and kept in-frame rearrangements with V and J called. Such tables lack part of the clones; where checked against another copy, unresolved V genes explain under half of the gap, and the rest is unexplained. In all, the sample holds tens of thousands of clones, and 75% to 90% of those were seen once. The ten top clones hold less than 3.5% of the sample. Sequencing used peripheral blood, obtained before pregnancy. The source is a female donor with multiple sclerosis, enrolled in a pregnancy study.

The CDR3 DNA follows: TGCGCCAGCCGGACAGGCTACGAGCAGTACTTC. Its protein product is CASRTGYEQYF. The genes are TRBV10-2 and TRBJ2-7; 7 nucleotides line up with TRBD1. The CDR3 loop spans 11 amino acids. Germline assignment: CDR1 WSHSY and CDR2 SAAADI. Losses at the gene ends were 8 bases for V and 3 bases for J; bases not matched to a gene: 1.

CDR3 nucleotides: TGTGCCAGCAGCGGCGCGACCGGGGAGGCGAACTATGGCTACACCTTC. It specifies CASSGATGEANYGYTF. The rearrangement uses TRBV11-2 and TRBJ1-2, with D hard to call. Germline loops: CDR1 SGHAT, CDR2 FQNNGV. The CDR3 extends over 16 amino acids. Trimming pared 5 bases from V and 2 bases from J, leaving 18 bases between. The whole variable domain, remainder taken from reference TRBV11-2 and TRBJ1-2, is EAGVAQSPRYKIIEKRQSVAFWCNPISGHATLYWYQQILGQGPKLLIQFQNNGVVDDSQLPKDRFSAERLKGVDSTLKIQPAKLEDSAVYLCASSGATGEANYGYTFGSGTRLTVV.

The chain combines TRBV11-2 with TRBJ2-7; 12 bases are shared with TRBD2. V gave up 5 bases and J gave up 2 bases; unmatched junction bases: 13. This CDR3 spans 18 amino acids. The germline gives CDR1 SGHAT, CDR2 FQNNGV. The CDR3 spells CASSLLKRTSGIPYEQYF. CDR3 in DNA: TGTGCCAGCAGCCTTCTTAAAAGGACTAGCGGGATCCCCTACGAGCAGTACTTC.

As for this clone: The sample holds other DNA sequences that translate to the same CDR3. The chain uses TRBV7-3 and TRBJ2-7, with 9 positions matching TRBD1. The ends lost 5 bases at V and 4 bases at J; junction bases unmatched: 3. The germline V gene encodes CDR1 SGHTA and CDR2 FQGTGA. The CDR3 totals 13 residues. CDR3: CASSQDRGYEQYF. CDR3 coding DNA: TGTGCCAGCAGCCAGGACAGGGGATACGAGCAGTACTTC.

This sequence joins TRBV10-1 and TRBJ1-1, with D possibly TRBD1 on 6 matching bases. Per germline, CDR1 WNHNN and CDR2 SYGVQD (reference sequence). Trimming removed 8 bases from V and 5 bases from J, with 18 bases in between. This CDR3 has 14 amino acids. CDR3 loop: CASLWRGPGTEAFF. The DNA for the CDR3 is TGCGCCAGCCTCTGGCGGGGGCCGGGGACTGAAGCTTTCTTT.

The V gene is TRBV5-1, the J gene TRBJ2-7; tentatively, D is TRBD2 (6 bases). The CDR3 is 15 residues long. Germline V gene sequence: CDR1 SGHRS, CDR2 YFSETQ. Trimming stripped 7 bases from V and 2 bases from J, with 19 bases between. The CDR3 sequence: CASSLVRGAAYEQYF. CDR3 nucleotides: TGCGCCAGCTCCCTTGTGCGGGGCGCTGCCTACGAGCAGTACTTC.

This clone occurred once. CDR3 residues: CASSPWTGNTEAFF. CDR3 sequence (DNA): TGTGCCAGCAGCCCATGGACAGGGAACACTGAAGCTTTCTTT. The V call is TRBV7-8, the J call TRBJ1-1, with 7 bases identical to TRBD1. Germline trimming cut 5 bases from V and 1 base from J; bases unmatched to any gene: 4. Germline-derived CDR1 and CDR2 are SGHVS and FQNEAQ. The CDR3 is 14 residues long.

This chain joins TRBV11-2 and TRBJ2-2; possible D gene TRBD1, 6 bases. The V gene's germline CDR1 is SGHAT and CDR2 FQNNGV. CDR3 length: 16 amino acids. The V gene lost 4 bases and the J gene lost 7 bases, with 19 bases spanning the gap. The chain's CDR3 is CASSSRRDTASGELFF. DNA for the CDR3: TGTGCCAGCAGCTCGCGCCGGGACACAGCTAGCGGGGAGCTGTTTTTT. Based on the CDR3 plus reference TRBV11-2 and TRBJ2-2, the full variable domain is EAGVAQSPRYKIIEKRQSVAFWCNPISGHATLYWYQQILGQGPKLLIQFQNNGVVDDSQLPKDRFSAERLKGVDSTLKIQPAKLEDSAVYLCASSSRRDTASGELFFGEGSRLTVL.

Here the CDR3 reads CASQTGGGEQFF. DNA for the CDR3: TGTGCCAGCCAGACAGGGGGGGGAGAGCAGTTCTTC. The genes are TRBV6-4 and TRBJ2-1; 9 nucleotides align to TRBD1. V lost 8 bases to trimming and J lost 10 bases; unmatched junction nucleotides: 6. From germline, CDR1 is MRHNA and CDR2 SNTAGT. The length of the CDR3 is 12 residues.

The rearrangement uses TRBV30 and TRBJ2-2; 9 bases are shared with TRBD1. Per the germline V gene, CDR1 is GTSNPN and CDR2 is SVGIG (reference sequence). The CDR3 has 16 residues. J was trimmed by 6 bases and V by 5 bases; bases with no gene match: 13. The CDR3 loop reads CAWLLPGTGPAGELFF. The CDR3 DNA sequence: TGTGCCTGGCTGTTACCCGGGACAGGGCCTGCCGGGGAGCTGTTTTTT. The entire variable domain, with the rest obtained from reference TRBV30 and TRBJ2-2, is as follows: SQTIHQWPATLVQPVGSPLSLECTVEGTSNPNLYWYRQAAGRGLQLLFYSVGIGQISSEVPQNLSASRPQDRQFILSSKKLLLSDSGFYLCAWLLPGTGPAGELFFGEGSRLTVL.

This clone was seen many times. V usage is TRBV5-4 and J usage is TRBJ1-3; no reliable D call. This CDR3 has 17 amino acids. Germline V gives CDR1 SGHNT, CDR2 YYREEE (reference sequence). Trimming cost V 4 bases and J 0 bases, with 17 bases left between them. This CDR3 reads CASSLPLDGGSGNTIYF. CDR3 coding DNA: TGTGCCAGCAGCCTCCCTTTAGACGGAGGCTCTGGAAACACCATATATTTT.

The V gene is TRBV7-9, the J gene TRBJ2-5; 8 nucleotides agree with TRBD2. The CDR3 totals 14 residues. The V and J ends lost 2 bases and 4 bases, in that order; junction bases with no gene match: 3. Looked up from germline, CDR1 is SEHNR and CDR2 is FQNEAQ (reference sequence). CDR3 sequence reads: CASSLTGGGETQYF. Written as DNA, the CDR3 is TGTGCCAGCAGCTTAACGGGGGGGGGAGAGACCCAGTACTTC. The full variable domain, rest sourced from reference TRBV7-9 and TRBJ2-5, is DTGVSQNPRHKITKRGQNVTFRCDPISEHNRLYWYRQTLGQGPEFLTYFQNEAQLEKSRLLSDRFSAERPKGSFSTLEIQRTEQGDSAMYLCASSLTGGGETQYFGPGTRLLVL.

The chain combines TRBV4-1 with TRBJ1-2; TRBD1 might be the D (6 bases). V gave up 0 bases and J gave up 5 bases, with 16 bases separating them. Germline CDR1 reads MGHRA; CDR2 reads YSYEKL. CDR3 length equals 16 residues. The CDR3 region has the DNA TGCGCCAGCAGCCAAGAGGGGGGGCGAAGGCTTTATGGCTACACCTTC. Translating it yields CASSQEGGRRLYGYTF.

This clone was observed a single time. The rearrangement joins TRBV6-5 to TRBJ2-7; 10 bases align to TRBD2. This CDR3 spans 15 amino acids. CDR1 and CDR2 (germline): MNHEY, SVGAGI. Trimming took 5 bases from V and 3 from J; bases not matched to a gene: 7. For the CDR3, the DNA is TGTGCCAGCAGTAACCGGGCTAGCGGGAGCTACGAGCAGTACTTC. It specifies CASSNRASGSYEQYF.

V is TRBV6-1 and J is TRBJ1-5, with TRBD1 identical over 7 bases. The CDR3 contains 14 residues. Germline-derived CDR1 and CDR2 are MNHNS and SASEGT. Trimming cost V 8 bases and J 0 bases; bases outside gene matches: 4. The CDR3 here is CASWGQISNQPQHF. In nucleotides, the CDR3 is TGTGCCAGCTGGGGACAGATTAGCAATCAGCCCCAGCATTTT.

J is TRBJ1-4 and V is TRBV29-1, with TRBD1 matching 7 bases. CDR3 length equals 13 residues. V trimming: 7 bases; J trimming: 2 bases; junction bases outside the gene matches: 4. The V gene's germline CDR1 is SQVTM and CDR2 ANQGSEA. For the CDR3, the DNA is TGCAGCGCAAACAGGGGTACTAATGAAAAACTGTTTTTT. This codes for CSANRGTNEKLFF.

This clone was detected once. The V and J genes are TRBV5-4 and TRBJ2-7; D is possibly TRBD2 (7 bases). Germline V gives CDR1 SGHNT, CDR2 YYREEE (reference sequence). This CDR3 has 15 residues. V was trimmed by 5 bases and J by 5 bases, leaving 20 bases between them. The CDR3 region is CASRHGGPVGDEQYF. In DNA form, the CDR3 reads TGTGCCAGCAGACACGGGGGGCCTGTCGGCGACGAGCAGTACTTC.

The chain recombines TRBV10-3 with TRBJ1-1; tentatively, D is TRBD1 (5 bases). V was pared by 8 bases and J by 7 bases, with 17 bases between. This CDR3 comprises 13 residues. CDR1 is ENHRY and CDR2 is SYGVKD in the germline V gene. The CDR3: CAISTGQGFEAFF. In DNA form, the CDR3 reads TGTGCCATCTCGACGGGCCAGGGCTTTGAAGCTTTCTTT.

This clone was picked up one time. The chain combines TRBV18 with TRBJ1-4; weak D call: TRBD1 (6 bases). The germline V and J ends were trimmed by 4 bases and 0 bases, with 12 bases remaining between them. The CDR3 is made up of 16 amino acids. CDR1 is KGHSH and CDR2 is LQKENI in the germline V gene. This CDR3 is CASSRRTVATNEKLFF. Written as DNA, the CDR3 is TGTGCCAGCTCACGCCGGACAGTTGCAACTAATGAAAAACTGTTTTTT.

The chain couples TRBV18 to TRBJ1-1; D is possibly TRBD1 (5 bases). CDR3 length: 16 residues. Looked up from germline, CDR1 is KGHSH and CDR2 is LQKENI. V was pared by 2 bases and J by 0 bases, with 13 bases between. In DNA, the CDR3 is TGTGCCAGCTCACCAAGGGTGGGGGGAATGAACACTGAAGCTTTCTTT. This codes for CASSPRVGGMNTEAFF.

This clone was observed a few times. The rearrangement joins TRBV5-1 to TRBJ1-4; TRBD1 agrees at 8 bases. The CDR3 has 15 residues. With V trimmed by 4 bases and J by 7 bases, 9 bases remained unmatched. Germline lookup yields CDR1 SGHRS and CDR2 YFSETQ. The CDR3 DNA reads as TGCGCCAGCAGCCCGCATACAGGGGGAGGTGAAAAACTGTTTTTT. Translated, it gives CASSPHTGGGEKLFF.

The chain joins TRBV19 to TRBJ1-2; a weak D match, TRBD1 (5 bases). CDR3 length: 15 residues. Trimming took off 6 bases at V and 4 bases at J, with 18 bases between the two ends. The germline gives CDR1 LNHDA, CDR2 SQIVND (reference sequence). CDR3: CASRDDRPQAYGYTF. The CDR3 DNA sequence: TGTGCCAGTAGGGACGACAGACCCCAGGCCTATGGCTACACCTTC.

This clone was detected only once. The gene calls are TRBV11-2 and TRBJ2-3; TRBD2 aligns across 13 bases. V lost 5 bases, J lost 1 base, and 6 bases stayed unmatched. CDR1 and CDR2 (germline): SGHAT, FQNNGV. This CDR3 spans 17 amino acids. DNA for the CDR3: TGTGCCAGCAGCCCTGCCGGGACTAGCGGGGGCACAGATACGCAGTATTTT. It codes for CASSPAGTSGGTDTQYF.

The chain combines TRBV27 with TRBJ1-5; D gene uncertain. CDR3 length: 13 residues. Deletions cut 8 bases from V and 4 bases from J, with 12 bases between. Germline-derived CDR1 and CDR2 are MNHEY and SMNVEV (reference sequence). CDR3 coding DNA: TGTGCCAGCGGCCTTGAGGGAAATCAGCCCCAGCATTTT. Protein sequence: CASGLEGNQPQHF.

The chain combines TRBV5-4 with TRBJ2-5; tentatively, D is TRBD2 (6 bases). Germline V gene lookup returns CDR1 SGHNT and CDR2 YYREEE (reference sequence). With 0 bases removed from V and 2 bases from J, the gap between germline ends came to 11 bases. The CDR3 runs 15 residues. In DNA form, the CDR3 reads TGTGCCAGCAGCTTGGCAGGGAGGAGGCAAGAGACCCAGTACTTC. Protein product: CASSLAGRRQETQYF.

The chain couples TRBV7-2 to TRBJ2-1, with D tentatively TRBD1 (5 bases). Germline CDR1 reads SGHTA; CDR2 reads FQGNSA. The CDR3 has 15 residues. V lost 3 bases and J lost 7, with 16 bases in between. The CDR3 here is CASSFSRVMRNEQFF. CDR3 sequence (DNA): TGTGCCAGCAGCTTTAGCAGGGTCATGAGGAATGAGCAGTTCTTC.

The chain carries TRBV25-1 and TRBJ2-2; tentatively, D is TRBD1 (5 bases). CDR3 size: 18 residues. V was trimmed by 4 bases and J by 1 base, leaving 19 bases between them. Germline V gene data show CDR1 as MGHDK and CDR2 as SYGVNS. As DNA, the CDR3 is TGTGCCAGCAGTGCTCTTTACCTACAGGTGGGGAACACCGGGGAGCTGTTTTTT. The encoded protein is CASSALYLQVGNTGELFF. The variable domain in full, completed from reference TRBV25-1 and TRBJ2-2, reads EADIYQTPRYLVIGTGKKITLECSQTMGHDKMYWYQQDPGMELHLIHYSYGVNSTEKGDLSSESTVSRIRTEHFPLTLESARPSHTSQYLCASSALYLQVGNTGELFFGEGSRLTVL.

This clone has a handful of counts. The CDR3 reads CASSRDTLTGELFF. CDR3 DNA sequence: TGTGCCAGCAGCCGGGACACCCTGACCGGGGAGCTGTTTTTT. The genes are TRBV7-7 and TRBJ2-2, with D maybe TRBD1 (6 bases). V lost 5 bases and J lost 5, with 12 bases in between. This CDR3 has 14 amino acids. Germline V lookup: CDR1 SSHAT, CDR2 FNYEAQ (reference sequence). The full variable domain, in which reference TRBV7-7 and TRBJ2-2 provide the parts outside the CDR3, is GAGVSQSPRYKVTKRGQDVTLRCDPISSHATLYWYQQALGQGPEFLTYFNYEAQPDKSGLPSDRFSAERPEGSISTLTIQRTEQRDSAMYRCASSRDTLTGELFFGEGSRLTVL.

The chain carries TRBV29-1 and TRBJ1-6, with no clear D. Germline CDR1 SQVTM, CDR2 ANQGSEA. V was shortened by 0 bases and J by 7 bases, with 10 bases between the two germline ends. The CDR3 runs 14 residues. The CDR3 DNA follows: TGCAGCGTTGAAGACCAGGAGGGAAATTCACCCCTCCACTTT. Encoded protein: CSVEDQEGNSPLHF.

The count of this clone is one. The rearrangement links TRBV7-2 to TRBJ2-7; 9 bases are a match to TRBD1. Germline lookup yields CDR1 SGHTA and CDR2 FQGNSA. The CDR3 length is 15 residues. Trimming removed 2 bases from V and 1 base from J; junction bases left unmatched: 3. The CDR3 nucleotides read TGTGCCAGCAGCTTAACCGGGACAGGGTCCTACGAGCAGTACTTC. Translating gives CASSLTGTGSYEQYF.